A single sample gave rise to the 26 T cell receptor beta chains below, sequenced in a study of OX40 agonist ivuxolimab in advanced cancers. Here immunoSEQ multiplex PCR was the method, and the copy in TCRdb shows in-frame clones only, minus some. Of roughly 25,000 clones listed, approximately 77% were seen once; the top ten hold 2% to 2.5%. The sequencing used CD4+ or CD8+ T cells sorted from blood, collected in a trial of the OX40 agonist ivuxolimab. These receptors all stem from an adult with an advanced solid tumor such as melanoma, head and neck, liver or kidney cancer.

The rearrangement links TRBV28 to TRBJ1-6; D remains unclear. Per germline, CDR1 MDHEN and CDR2 SYDVKM. The CDR3 covers 13 residues. Trimming took 7 bases from V and 8 from J, leaving 12 bases between them. The CDR3 here is CASTGGGDSPLHF. The CDR3 nucleotides read TGTGCCAGCACCGGCGGTGGGGATTCACCCCTCCACTTT.

The V and J genes are TRBV7-2 and TRBJ2-7; D might be TRBD1 or TRBD2, each matching 5 bases. V gave up 1 base and J gave up 0 bases, with 7 bases separating them. Germline lookup yields CDR1 SGHTA and CDR2 FQGNSA. The CDR3 loop spans 14 amino acids. CDR3 DNA sequence: TGTGCCAGCAGCTTAGGGGACGGCTCCTACGAGCAGTACTTC. It encodes CASSLGDGSYEQYF.

V is TRBV4-3 and J is TRBJ2-2; the D gene is possibly TRBD2 (6 bases). Trimming took off 1 base at V and 4 bases at J, with 10 bases between the two ends. Germline V lookup: CDR1 LGHNA, CDR2 YSLEER. The CDR3 is made up of 15 amino acids. This CDR3 reads CASSQAGVVTGELFF. Here the CDR3 DNA reads TGCGCCAGCAGCCAAGCGGGGGTTGTCACCGGGGAGCTGTTTTTT.

The chain carries TRBV9 and TRBJ1-3, with 7 bases fitting TRBD1. The CDR3 sequence is 14 residues long. The germline gives CDR1 SGDLS, CDR2 YYNGEE. The ends lost 7 bases at V and 2 bases at J; junction bases unmatched: 6. The CDR3 nucleotides are TGTGCCAGCGGCTCGACAGGGACTGGAAACACCATATATTTT. Its translation: CASGSTGTGNTIYF.

The chain combines TRBV4-2 with TRBJ2-1; 10 bases line up with TRBD2. The germline V gene has CDR1 LGHNA and CDR2 YNFKEQ. The CDR3 runs 16 residues. The V and J ends lost 0 bases and 10 bases, in that order; junction bases with no gene match: 9. The CDR3 DNA follows: TGTGCCAGCAGCCAAGATATTACTAGCGGGGTGGTGGAGCAGTTCTTC. Translating gives CASSQDITSGVVEQFF.

This chain connects TRBV4-2 to TRBJ2-7; 11 bases fit TRBD2. From germline, CDR1 is LGHNA and CDR2 YNFKEQ. J gave up 2 bases and V 1 base, and 1 base lay outside the gene matches. The CDR3 loop spans 15 amino acids. CDR3 loop: CASSQVSGRAYEQYF. For the CDR3, the DNA is TGTGCCAGCAGCCAAGTTAGCGGGAGGGCCTACGAGCAGTACTTC.

The chain joins TRBV7-6 to TRBJ1-1, with TRBD1 matching 8 bases. The ends lost 3 bases at V and 1 base at J; junction bases unmatched: 7. The CDR3 is 16 amino acids. From germline, CDR1 is SGHVS and CDR2 FNYEAQ. The DNA of the CDR3 is TGTGCCAGCAGCTTTTCCCGACAGGGGAAGAACACTGAAGCTTTCTTT. Translation: CASSFSRQGKNTEAFF.

The chain carries TRBV27 and TRBJ2-5, with 9 bases matching TRBD1. CDR3 length: 15 residues. Germline V gives CDR1 MNHEY, CDR2 SMNVEV (reference sequence). Losses at the gene ends were 5 bases for V and 5 bases for J; bases not matched to a gene: 9. CDR3 sequence reads: CASSQQGQGRETQYF. The CDR3 DNA is TGTGCCAGCAGTCAGCAGGGACAGGGTCGGGAGACCCAGTACTTC.

The chain has TRBV7-9 and TRBJ2-1; D gene unclear. CDR1 and CDR2 from the germline V gene are SEHNR and FQNEAQ (reference sequence). The CDR3 has 15 residues. V was cut by 2 bases and J by 1 base, with 9 bases left in between. CDR3 sequence: CASSLRGDSYNEQFF. The CDR3 coding sequence is TGTGCCAGCAGCTTACGCGGTGATTCCTACAATGAGCAGTTCTTC.

This clone is a singleton in its sample. The gene calls are TRBV7-2 and TRBJ2-3; 8 bases map to TRBD2. Looked up from germline, CDR1 is SGHTA and CDR2 is FQGNSA. J was trimmed by 7 bases and V by 5 bases; bases with no gene match: 14. The CDR3 sequence is 16 residues long. CDR3 region: CASSKTSDYFTNTQYF. Written as DNA, the CDR3 is TGTGCCAGCAGCAAGACTAGCGACTACTTTACCAATACGCAGTATTTT.

The chain links TRBV9 to TRBJ2-3; 9 nucleotides match TRBD2. V shed 0 bases, J shed 0 bases, and the junction held 5 bases outside the gene matches. CDR3 length equals 17 residues. CDR1 and CDR2 from the germline V gene are SGDLS and YYNGEE. The CDR3 loop reads CASSVAPSGTSTDTQYF. CDR3 DNA: TGTGCCAGCAGCGTAGCCCCTAGCGGGACTAGCACAGATACGCAGTATTTT.

This clone is medium-sized by share. The CDR3 is CASSSPTGTSFWGIYNEQFF. The DNA for the CDR3 is TGTGCCAGCAGTTCGCCGACCGGGACTAGCTTCTGGGGTATTTACAATGAGCAGTTCTTC. The chain employs TRBV27 and TRBJ2-1; 9 bases are shared with TRBD2. Germline V lookup: CDR1 MNHEY, CDR2 SMNVEV (reference sequence). The ends lost 4 bases at V and 4 bases at J; junction bases unmatched: 20. This CDR3 contains 20 residues.

Only one count was recorded for this clone. The chain recombines TRBV7-2 with TRBJ2-3, with a tentative D call TRBD2 (5 bases). V was cut by 2 bases and J by 4 bases, with 19 bases left in between. Germline CDR1 SGHTA, CDR2 FQGNSA. The CDR3 consists of 17 residues. In DNA form, the CDR3 reads TGTGCCAGCAGCTTATCGTTTGCGGGCCGGCGCTCAGATACGCAGTATTTT. Its translation: CASSLSFAGRRSDTQYF.

The rearrangement uses TRBV7-2 and TRBJ2-5; D ambiguous. Germline CDR1 reads SGHTA; CDR2 reads FQGNSA. This CDR3 has 14 amino acids. V was clipped by 5 bases and J by 6 bases, with 16 bases between them. CDR3 amino acids: CASSEGWGRQTQYF. CDR3 sequence (DNA): TGTGCCAGCAGCGAAGGGTGGGGTCGGCAGACCCAGTACTTC.

This chain joins TRBV30 and TRBJ2-2; D is unresolved. CDR1 GTSNPN and CDR2 SVGIG come from the germline V gene (reference sequence). The ends were cut back, 3 bases at V and 7 bases at J, with 12 bases in the middle. The CDR3 runs 13 residues. The CDR3 DNA sequence: TGTGCCTGGAGGCATACCCTATTCGGGGAGCTGTTTTTT. Translating it yields CAWRHTLFGELFF. Full variable domain (outside the CDR3, taken from reference TRBV30 and TRBJ2-2): SQTIHQWPATLVQPVGSPLSLECTVEGTSNPNLYWYRQAAGRGLQLLFYSVGIGQISSEVPQNLSASRPQDRQFILSSKKLLLSDSGFYLCAWRHTLFGELFFGEGSRLTVL.

This rearrangement joins TRBV7-8 to TRBJ1-1; D is uncertain. This CDR3 is 12 amino acids long. Trimming removed 4 bases at V and 6 bases at J, with 9 bases between. Per the germline V gene, CDR1 is SGHVS and CDR2 is FQNEAQ. The CDR3 sequence is CASSSSGPEAFF. In nucleotides, the CDR3 is TGTGCCAGCAGCTCATCCGGCCCTGAAGCTTTCTTT.

The chain has TRBV6-6 and TRBJ2-7; a possible D gene is TRBD2 (5 bases). V lost 2 bases to trimming and J lost 6 bases, with 17 bases between them. Germline V CDR1 and CDR2: MNHNY, SVGAGI (reference sequence). This CDR3 spans 15 amino acids. CDR3 region: CASSYRPAAAGEQYF. DNA for the CDR3: TGTGCCAGCAGTTACCGGCCAGCGGCGGCCGGCGAGCAGTACTTC.

The chain couples TRBV7-2 to TRBJ2-7, with TRBD1 matching 9 bases. After removal of 5 bases from V and 3 bases from J, the junction contained 5 bases not matched to a gene. The CDR3 runs to 14 residues. CDR1 is SGHTA and CDR2 is FQGNSA in the germline V gene. The CDR3 coding sequence is TGTGCCAGCAGCCAGACAGGGGGTTACTACGAGCAGTACTTC. It codes for CASSQTGGYYEQYF.

The rearrangement uses TRBV28 and TRBJ2-3; 13 bases agree with TRBD2. J lost 9 bases, V lost 4 bases, and 10 bases had no gene match. This CDR3 has 16 amino acids. CDR1 is MDHEN and CDR2 is SYDVKM in the germline V gene. The CDR3 nucleotides read TGTGCCAGCAGTTACGCCGGACTAGCGGGAGCGGAAACGCAGTATTTT. Protein: CASSYAGLAGAETQYF.

The rearrangement uses TRBV28 and TRBJ2-6, with no clear D. Trimming removed 2 bases from V and 0 bases from J, with 11 bases in between. Per germline, CDR1 MDHEN and CDR2 SYDVKM. The CDR3 loop spans 17 amino acids. The CDR3 coding sequence is TGTGCCAGCAGTTTAGCACGGATCTACTCTGGGGCCAACGTCCTGACTTTC. Protein sequence: CASSLARIYSGANVLTF. The full variable domain, in which reference TRBV28 and TRBJ2-6 provide the parts outside the CDR3, is DVKVTQSSRYLVKRTGEKVFLECVQDMDHENMFWYRQDPGLGLRLIYFSYDVKMKEKGDIPEGYSVSREKKERFSLILESASTNQTSMYLCASSLARIYSGANVLTFGAGSRLTVL.

The J gene is TRBJ1-5, the V gene TRBV19; D gene uncertain. CDR3 length: 13 residues. Trimming removed 7 bases at V and 3 bases at J, with 10 bases between. In germline, CDR1 is LNHDA, CDR2 SQIVND (reference sequence). The CDR3 nucleotides are TGTGCCAGTATAGACAAGAACAATCAGCCCCAGCATTTT. Residues: CASIDKNNQPQHF.

The chain uses TRBV18 and TRBJ1-3; possible D gene TRBD1, 5 bases. V lost 2 bases and J lost 2, with 13 bases in between. Germline CDR1 reads KGHSH; CDR2 reads LQKENI. The CDR3 sequence is 16 residues long. The CDR3 DNA reads as TGTGCCAGCTCACCAAGCGGGGCCCTCACTGGAAACACCATATATTTT. Its protein product is CASSPSGALTGNTIYF.

This chain uses TRBV28 with TRBJ1-5; no firm D call. CDR3 length equals 10 residues. CDR1 is MDHEN, CDR2 SYDVKM, per germline. The V gene lost 5 bases and the J gene lost 7 bases, with 3 bases spanning the gap. The CDR3 region is CASSKQPQHF. CDR3 bases: TGTGCCAGCAGTAAGCAGCCCCAGCATTTT.

The chain combines TRBV7-2 with TRBJ1-5; D perhaps matches TRBD1 (5 bases). The CDR3 contains 17 residues. Trimming left V 0 bases short and J 1 base short, with 13 bases between. CDR1 is SGHTA and CDR2 is FQGNSA in the germline V gene. The CDR3 DNA reads as TGTGCCAGCAGCTTAGCAATGGGGGGGAAGAGCAATCAGCCCCAGCATTTT. Translating it yields CASSLAMGGKSNQPQHF.

This clone was recorded once. The genes are TRBV6-5 and TRBJ1-6; D gene ambiguous. With 1 base removed from V and 8 bases from J, the gap between germline ends came to 9 bases. This CDR3 spans 14 amino acids. Germline lookup yields CDR1 MNHEY and CDR2 SVGAGI. The CDR3 region is CASSYWASDSPLHF. The CDR3 nucleotides read TGTGCCAGCAGTTACTGGGCATCTGATTCACCCCTCCACTTT.

The chain joins TRBV11-3 to TRBJ2-3; 12 nucleotides align to TRBD1. Germline CDR1 is SGHNT and CDR2 is YENEEA. Unmatched junction bases numbered 5, after V lost 5 bases and J lost 2 bases. CDR3 length equals 16 residues. The CDR3 nucleotides read TGTGCCAGCAGCACGGGACAGGGGGCAAACACAGATACGCAGTATTTT. Its translation is CASSTGQGANTDTQYF.